The entry below describes one T cell receptor beta chain. Its antigen remains unidentified. Per germline, CDR1 MGHDK and CDR2 SYGVNS. This CDR3 contains 14 residues. The junction had 7 bases not matched to a gene; V was cut back by 6 bases and J by 5 bases. The entry originates in a study of CD8 T cells in ankylosing spondylitis. Whole-study findings and limits: It was reported that disease-linked clones were significantly enriched in matched ankylosing spondylitis synovial fluid. In the blood and synovial fluid of reactive arthritis, some motif variants had been previously reported. What seemed typical of ankylosing spondylitis blood was a TCR beta motif built from fewer than ten highly homologous variants.

Using quantitative 5'-RACE with molecular barcodes, the authors made TCR beta libraries. One entry per CDR3 protein, called by TCRdb with MiXCR from the 5' RACE reads. The sample holds about 24,000 distinct CDR3 sequences, around 17% seen once. Sequencing used blood. This sequence was found in a male donor with ankylosing spondylitis or in good health (not recorded which). This chain links TRBV25-1 with TRBJ1-1; 9 bases fit TRBD1. The DNA of the CDR3 is TGTGCCAGCAGCCCCCAGGACAGGGGAACTGAAGCTTTCTTT. Translated, it gives CASSPQDRGTEAFF.